This T cell receptor (beta chain) is from a study of blood T cell repertoires in COVID-19. Whole-study context: PBMCs, B-cell-depleted T cells, or T cells were the source of the cDNA or gDNA that made up the material.

Cohort assignment relied on participant-reported clinical history. Authors' methods: Estimated nucleated cell counts came from reference gene primer amplification. The data were produced by immunoSEQ multiplex PCR, yet TCRdb's version contains in-frame clones alone and is incomplete. The V and J calls and clone size are taken from that table; D and trimming were inferred from the DNA. Seen here are about 180,000 clones, roughly 87% observed once, and the top ten hold 1% to 1.5%. The CDR3 totals 14 residues. Looked up from germline, CDR1 is DFQATT and CDR2 is SNEGSKA (reference sequence). The junction had 9 bases not matched to a gene; V was cut back by 6 bases and J by 7 bases.

The sequenced material came from PBMCs or T cells enriched from blood (not recorded which). This TCR came from a human donor with acute COVID-19. The donor label of this sample is uncertain. The J gene is TRBJ2-1, the V gene TRBV20-1; 10 positions match TRBD2. The CDR3 DNA is TGCAGTGCGAGTAGCGGGGGGCCCGTGAATGAGCAGTTCTTC. This sequence encodes CSASSGGPVNEQFF.